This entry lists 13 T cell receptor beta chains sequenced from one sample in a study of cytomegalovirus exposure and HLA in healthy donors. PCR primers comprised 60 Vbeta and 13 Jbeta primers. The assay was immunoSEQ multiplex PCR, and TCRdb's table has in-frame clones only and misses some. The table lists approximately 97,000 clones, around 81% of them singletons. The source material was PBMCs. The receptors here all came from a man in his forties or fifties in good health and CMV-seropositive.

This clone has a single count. The DNA of the CDR3 is TGTGCCAGCAGGGCGGACAGGGGGTGGCAAGAGACCCAGTACTTC. It codes for CASRADRGWQETQYF. The genes are TRBV7-8 and TRBJ2-5; 10 nucleotides align to TRBD1. There are 15 residues in the CDR3. Germline loops: CDR1 SGHVS, CDR2 FQNEAQ. V trimming: 6 bases; J trimming: 2 bases; junction bases outside the gene matches: 6.

The CDR3 loop is CASSHPPRRGSSYEQYF. In DNA form, the CDR3 reads TGTGCCAGCAGTCACCCCCCCCGGAGGGGAAGCTCCTACGAGCAGTACTTC. The chain has TRBV27 and TRBJ2-7, with D possibly TRBD2 on 6 matching bases. The CDR3 sequence is 17 residues long. V was pared by 5 bases and J by 0 bases, with 20 bases between. Germline CDR1 is MNHEY and CDR2 is SMNVEV (reference sequence).

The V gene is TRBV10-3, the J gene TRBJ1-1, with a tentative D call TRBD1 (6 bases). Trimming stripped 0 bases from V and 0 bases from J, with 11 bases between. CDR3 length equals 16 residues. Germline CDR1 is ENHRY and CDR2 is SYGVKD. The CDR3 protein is CAISESKGEMNTEAFF. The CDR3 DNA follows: TGTGCCATCAGTGAGTCGAAGGGGGAAATGAACACTGAAGCTTTCTTT.

This CDR3 is CASEKPGTVNSPLHF. DNA for the CDR3: TGTGCCAGCGAAAAACCCGGGACAGTGAATTCACCCCTCCACTTT. The J gene is TRBJ1-6, the V gene TRBV5-6; 7 bases are a match to TRBD1. With V trimmed by 7 bases and J by 7 bases, 11 bases remained unmatched. CDR3 length: 15 amino acids. From germline, CDR1 is SGHDT and CDR2 YYEEEE. The variable domain in full, completed from reference TRBV5-6 and TRBJ1-6, reads DAGVTQSPTHLIKTRGQQVTLRCSPKSGHDTVSWYQQALGQGPQFIFQYYEEEERQRGNFPDRFSGHQFPNYSSELNVNALLLGDSALYLCASEKPGTVNSPLHFGNGTRLTVT.

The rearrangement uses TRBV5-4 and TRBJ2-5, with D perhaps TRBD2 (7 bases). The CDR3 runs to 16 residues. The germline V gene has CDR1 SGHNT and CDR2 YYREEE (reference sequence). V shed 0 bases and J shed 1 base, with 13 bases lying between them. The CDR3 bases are TGTGCCAGCAGCTTGGGGGCGGGGGCTCCCCAAGAGACCCAGTACTTC. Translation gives CASSLGAGAPQETQYF.

The CDR3 DNA sequence: TGTGCCAGCAGTGAAGCCCCTTACACAGAGCAGTTCTTC. This sequence encodes CASSEAPYTEQFF. The V and J genes are TRBV6-1 and TRBJ2-1; D is ambiguous. CDR3 length: 13 amino acids. Germline loops: CDR1 MNHNS, CDR2 SASEGT. The germline V and J ends were trimmed by 0 bases and 10 bases, with 10 bases remaining between them.

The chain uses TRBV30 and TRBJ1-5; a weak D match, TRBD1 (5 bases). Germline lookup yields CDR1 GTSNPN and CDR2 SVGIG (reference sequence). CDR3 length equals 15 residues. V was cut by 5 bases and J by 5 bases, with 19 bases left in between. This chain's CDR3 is CAWASGRQGHQPQHF. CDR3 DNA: TGTGCCTGGGCGTCGGGGAGGCAGGGCCATCAGCCCCAGCATTTT.

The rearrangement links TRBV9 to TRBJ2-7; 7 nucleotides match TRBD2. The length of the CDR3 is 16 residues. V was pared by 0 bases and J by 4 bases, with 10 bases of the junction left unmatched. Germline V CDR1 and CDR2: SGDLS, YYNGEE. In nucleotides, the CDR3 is TGTGCCAGCAGCGTAGCGGGCGGGGAGGGCCTTTACGAGCAGTACTTC. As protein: CASSVAGGEGLYEQYF.

The CDR3, as DNA: TGTGCCAGCTCACCGGCGGGGGATAGGAGCAATCAGCCCCAGCATTTT. It yields the protein CASSPAGDRSNQPQHF. The chain couples TRBV18 to TRBJ1-5; D possibly corresponds to TRBD1 (5 bases). Germline V CDR1 and CDR2: KGHSH, LQKENI. V shed 3 bases and J shed 1 base, with 13 bases lying between them. This CDR3 comprises 16 residues.

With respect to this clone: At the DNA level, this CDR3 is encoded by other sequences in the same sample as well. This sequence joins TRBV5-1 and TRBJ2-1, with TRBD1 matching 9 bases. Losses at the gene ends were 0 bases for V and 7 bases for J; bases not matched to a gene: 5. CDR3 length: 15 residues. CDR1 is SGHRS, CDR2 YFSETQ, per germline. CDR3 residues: CASSLVQGARNEQFF. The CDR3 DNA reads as TGCGCCAGCAGCTTGGTACAGGGGGCAAGGAATGAGCAGTTCTTC.

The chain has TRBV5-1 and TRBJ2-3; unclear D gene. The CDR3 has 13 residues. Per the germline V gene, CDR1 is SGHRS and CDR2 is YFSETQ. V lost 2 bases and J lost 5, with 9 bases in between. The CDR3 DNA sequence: TGCGCCAGCAGCTTCTCCCCCCGAGATACGCAGTATTTT. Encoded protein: CASSFSPRDTQYF.

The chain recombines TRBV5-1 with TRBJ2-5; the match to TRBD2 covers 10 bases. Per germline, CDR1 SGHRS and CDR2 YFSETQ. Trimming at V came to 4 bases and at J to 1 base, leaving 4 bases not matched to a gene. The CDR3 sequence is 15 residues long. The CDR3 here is CASSPERGGQETQYF. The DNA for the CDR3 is TGCGCCAGCAGCCCAGAGCGGGGGGGCCAAGAGACCCAGTACTTC.

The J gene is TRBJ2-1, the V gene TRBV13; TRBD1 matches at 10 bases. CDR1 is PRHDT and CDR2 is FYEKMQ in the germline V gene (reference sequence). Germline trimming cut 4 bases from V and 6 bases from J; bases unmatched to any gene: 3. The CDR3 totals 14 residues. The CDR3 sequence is CASSSRTGGNEQFF. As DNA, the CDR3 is TGTGCCAGCAGCTCTCGGACAGGGGGCAATGAGCAGTTCTTC.